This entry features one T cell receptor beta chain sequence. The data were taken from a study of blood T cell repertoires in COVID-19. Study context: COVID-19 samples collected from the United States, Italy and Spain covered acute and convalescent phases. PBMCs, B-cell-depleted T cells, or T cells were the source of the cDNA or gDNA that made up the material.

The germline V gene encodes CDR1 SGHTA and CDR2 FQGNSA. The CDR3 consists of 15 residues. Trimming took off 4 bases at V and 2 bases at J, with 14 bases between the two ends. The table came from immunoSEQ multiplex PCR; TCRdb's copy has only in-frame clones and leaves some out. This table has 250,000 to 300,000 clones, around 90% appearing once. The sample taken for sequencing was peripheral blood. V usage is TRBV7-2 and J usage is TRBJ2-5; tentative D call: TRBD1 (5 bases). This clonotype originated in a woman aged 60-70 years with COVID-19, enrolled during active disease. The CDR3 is CASSSSTAPQETQYF. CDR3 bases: TGTGCCAGCAGCTCGTCGACAGCTCCTCAAGAGACCCAGTACTTC.